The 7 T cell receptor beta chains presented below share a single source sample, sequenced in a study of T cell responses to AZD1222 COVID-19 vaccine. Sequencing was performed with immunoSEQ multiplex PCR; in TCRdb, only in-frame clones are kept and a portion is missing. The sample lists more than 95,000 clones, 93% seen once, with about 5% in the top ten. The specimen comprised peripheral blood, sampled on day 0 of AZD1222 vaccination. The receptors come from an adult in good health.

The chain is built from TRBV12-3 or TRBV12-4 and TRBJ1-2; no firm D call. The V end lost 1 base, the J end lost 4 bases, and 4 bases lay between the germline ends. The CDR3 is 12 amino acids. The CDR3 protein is CASSLERYGYTF. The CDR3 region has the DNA TGTGCCAGCAGTTTAGAACGCTATGGCTACACCTTC.

CDR3 residues: CASSVGGGEKLFF. The CDR3 DNA is TGTGCCAGCAGTGTAGGGGGGGGTGAAAAACTGTTTTTT. The chain recombines TRBV27 with TRBJ1-4; a weak D match, TRBD1 (6 bases). Per germline, CDR1 MNHEY and CDR2 SMNVEV (reference sequence). This CDR3 has 13 residues. V was shortened by 5 bases and J by 7 bases, with 11 bases between the two germline ends. The full variable domain, its missing parts supplied by reference TRBV27 and TRBJ1-4, is EAQVTQNPRYLITVTGKKLTVTCSQNMNHEYMSWYRQDPGLGLRQIYYSMNVEVTDKGDVPEGYKVSRKEKRNFPLILESPSPNQTSLYFCASSVGGGEKLFFGSGTQLSVL.

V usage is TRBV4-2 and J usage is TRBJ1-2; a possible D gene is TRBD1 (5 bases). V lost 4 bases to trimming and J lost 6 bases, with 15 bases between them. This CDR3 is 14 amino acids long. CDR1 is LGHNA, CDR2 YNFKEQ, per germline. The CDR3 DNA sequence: TGTGCCAGCAGCCCATCCAGGGAAGGTCATGGCTACACCTTC. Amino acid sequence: CASSPSREGHGYTF.

The CDR3 DNA reads TGTGCCAGTACCTCTGACAATAGCAATCAGCCCCAGCATTTT. Protein product: CASTSDNSNQPQHF. The chain carries TRBV19 and TRBJ1-5; D remains unclear. In germline, CDR1 is LNHDA, CDR2 SQIVND (reference sequence). Trimming removed 7 bases from V and 0 bases from J, with 10 bases in between. This CDR3 has 14 residues.

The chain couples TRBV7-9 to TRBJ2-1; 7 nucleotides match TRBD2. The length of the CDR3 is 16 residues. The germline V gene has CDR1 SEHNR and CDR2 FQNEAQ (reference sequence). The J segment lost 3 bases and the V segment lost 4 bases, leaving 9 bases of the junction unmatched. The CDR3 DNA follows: TGTGCCAGCAGCTCCGGAACGGGGAGGGACTACAATGAGCAGTTCTTC. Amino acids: CASSSGTGRDYNEQFF.

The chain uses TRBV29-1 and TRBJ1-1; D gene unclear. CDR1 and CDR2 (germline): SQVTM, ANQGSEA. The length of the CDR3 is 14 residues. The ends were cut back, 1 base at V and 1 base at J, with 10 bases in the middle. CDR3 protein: CSVEAWAGNTEAFF. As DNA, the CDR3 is TGCAGCGTTGAAGCTTGGGCAGGGAACACTGAAGCTTTCTTT.

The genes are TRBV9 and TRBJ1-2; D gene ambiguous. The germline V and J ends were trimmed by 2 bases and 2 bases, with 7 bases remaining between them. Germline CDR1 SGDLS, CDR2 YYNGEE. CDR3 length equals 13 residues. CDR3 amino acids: CASSVEQNYGYTF. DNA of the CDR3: TGTGCCAGCAGCGTCGAGCAGAACTATGGCTACACCTTC.